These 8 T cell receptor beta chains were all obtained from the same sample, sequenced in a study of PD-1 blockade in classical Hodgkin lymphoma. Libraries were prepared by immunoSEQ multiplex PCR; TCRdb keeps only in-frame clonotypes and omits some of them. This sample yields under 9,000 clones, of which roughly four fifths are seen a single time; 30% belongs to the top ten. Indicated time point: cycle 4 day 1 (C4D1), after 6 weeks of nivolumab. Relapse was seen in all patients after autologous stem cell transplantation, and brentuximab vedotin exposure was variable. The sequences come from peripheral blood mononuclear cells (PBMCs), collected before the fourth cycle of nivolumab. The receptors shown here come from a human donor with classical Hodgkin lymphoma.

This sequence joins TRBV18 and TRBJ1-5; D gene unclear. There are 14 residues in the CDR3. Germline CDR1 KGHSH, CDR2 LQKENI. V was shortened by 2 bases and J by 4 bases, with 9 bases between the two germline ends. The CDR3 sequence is CASSPVRANQPQHF. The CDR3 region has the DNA TGTGCCAGCTCACCAGTCAGAGCGAATCAGCCCCAGCATTTT.

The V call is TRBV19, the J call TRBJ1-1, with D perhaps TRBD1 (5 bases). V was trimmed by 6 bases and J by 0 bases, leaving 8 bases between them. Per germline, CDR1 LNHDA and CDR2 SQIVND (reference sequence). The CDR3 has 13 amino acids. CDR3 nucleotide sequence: TGTGCCAGTAGGGCGACAGTGAACACTGAAGCTTTCTTT. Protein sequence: CASRATVNTEAFF.

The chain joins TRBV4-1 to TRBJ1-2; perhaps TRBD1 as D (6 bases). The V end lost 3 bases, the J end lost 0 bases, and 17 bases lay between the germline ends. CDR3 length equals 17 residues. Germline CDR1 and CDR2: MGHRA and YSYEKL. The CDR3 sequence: CASSQRGLGPSNYGYTF. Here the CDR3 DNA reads TGCGCCAGCAGCCAGCGGGGGCTTGGTCCGTCTAACTATGGCTACACCTTC.

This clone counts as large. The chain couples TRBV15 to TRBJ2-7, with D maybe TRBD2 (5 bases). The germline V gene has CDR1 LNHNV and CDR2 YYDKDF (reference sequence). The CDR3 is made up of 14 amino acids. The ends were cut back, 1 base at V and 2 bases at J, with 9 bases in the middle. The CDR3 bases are TGTGCCACCAGCAGAGGGGATAGCGCCTACGAGCAGTACTTC. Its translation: CATSRGDSAYEQYF.

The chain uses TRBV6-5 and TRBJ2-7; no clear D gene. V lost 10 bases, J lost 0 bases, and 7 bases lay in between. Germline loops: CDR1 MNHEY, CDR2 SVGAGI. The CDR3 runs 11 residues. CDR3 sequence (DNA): TGTGCCACGGGCGGCTCCTACGAGCAGTACTTC. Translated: CATGGSYEQYF.

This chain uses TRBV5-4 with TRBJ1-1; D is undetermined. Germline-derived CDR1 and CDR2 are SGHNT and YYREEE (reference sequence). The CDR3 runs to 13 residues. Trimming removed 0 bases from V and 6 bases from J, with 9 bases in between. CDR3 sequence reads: CASSLAAGPEAFF. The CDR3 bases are TGTGCCAGCAGCTTGGCGGCCGGGCCTGAAGCTTTCTTT.

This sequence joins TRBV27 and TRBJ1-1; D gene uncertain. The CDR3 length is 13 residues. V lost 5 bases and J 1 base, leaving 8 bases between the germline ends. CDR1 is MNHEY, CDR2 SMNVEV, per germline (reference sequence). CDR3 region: CASSIGANTEAFF. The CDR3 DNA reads TGTGCCAGCAGTATCGGAGCGAACACTGAAGCTTTCTTT.

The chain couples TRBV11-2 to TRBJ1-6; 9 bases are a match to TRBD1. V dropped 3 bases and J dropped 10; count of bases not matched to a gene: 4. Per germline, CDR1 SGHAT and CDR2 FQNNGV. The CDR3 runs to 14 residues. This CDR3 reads CASSLGQGGSPLHF. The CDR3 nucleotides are TGTGCCAGCAGCTTGGGACAGGGAGGATCACCCCTCCACTTT.